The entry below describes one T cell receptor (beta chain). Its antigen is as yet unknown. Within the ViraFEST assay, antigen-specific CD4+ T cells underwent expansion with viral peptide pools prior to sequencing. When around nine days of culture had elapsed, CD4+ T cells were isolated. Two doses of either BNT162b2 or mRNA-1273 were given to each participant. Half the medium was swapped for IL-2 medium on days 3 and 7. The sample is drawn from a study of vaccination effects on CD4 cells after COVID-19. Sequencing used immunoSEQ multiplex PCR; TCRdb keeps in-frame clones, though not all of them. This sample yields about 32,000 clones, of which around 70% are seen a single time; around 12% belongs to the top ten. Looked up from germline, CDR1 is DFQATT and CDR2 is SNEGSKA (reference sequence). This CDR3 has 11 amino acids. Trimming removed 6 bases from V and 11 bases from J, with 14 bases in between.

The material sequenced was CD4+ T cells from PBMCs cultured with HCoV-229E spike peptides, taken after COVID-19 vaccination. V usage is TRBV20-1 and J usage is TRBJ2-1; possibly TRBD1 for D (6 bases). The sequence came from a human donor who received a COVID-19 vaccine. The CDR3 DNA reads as TGCAGTGCGAGACAGGACAAGAAGCAGTTCTTC. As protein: CSARQDKKQFF.